This T cell receptor (beta chain) was obtained from a study of shared clonotypes between healthy human individuals. In its sample, this clone was seen once. Data came from immunoSEQ multiplex PCR; TCRdb stores just in-frame clones and leaves some out. Of more than 2,000,000 clones listed, over 90% were seen once; the top ten hold around 0.4%. The CDR3 consists of 14 residues. The V gene lost 6 bases and the J gene lost 3 bases, with 15 bases spanning the gap. The germline V gene encodes CDR1 MNHNY and CDR2 SVGAGI (reference sequence). Sequencing was carried out using naive CD4+ T cells from PBMCs. Subset indicated: CD45RA+ positively selected. This sequence was found in a man younger than 35 in good health. Some clones in this sample may be carry-over from other donors' samples. The chain carries TRBV6-6 and TRBJ2-7; unclear D gene. The CDR3 bases are TGTGCCAGCAGCCTACATACCCTACGCTACGAGCAGTACTTC. It yields the protein CASSLHTLRYEQYF.